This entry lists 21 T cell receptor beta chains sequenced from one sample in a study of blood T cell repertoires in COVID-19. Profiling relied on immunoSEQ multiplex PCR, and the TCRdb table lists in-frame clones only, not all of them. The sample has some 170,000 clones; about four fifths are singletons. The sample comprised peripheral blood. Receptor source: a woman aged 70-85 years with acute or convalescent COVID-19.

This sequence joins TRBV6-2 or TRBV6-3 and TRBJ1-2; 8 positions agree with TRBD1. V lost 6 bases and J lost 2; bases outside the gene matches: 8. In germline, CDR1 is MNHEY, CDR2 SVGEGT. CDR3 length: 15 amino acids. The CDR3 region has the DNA TGTGCCAGCAGCCTAGGGGACAGGCGGAACTATGGCTACACCTTC. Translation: CASSLGDRRNYGYTF.

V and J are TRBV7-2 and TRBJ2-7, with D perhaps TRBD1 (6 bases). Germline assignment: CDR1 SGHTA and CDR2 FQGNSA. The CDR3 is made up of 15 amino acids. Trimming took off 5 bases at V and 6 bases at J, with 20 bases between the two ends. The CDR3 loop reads CASSARSTGPFEQYF. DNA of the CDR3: TGTGCCAGCAGCGCCCGCTCGACAGGTCCCTTCGAGCAGTACTTC. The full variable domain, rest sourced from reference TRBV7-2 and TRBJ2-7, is GAGVSQSPSNKVTEKGKDVELRCDPISGHTALYWYRQSLGQGLEFLIYFQGNSAPDKSGLPSDRFSAERTGGSVSTLTIQRTQQEDSAVYLCASSARSTGPFEQYFGPGTRLTVT.

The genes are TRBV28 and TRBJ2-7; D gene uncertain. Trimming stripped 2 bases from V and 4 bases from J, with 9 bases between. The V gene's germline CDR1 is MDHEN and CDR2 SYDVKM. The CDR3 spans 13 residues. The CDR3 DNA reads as TGTGCCAGCAGTTTACAGTCCCCTTACGAGCAGTACTTC. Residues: CASSLQSPYEQYF.

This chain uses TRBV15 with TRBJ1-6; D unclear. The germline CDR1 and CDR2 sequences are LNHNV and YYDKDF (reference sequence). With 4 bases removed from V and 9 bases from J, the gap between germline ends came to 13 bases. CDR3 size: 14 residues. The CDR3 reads CATSKRTELSPLHF. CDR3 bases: TGTGCCACCAGCAAGCGGACGGAACTTTCACCCCTCCACTTT.

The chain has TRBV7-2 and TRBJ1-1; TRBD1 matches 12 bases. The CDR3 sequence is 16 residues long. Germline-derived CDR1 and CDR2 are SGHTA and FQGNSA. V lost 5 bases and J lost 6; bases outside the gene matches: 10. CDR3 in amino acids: CASSLGDRGRRAEAFF. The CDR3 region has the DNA TGTGCCAGCAGCCTAGGGGACAGGGGGCGTAGGGCTGAAGCTTTCTTT.

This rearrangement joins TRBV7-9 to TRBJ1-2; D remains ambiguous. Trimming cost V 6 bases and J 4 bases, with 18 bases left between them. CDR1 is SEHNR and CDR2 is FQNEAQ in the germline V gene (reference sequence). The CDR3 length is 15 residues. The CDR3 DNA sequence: TGTGCCAGCAGTCCATCCCGAGGCGGAGTCTATGGCTACACCTTC. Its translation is CASSPSRGGVYGYTF.

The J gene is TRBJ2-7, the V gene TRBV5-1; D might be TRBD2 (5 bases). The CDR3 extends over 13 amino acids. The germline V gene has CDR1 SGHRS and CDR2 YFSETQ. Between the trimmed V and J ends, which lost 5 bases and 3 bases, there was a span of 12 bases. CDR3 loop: CASSFGVLYEQYF. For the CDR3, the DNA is TGCGCCAGCAGTTTCGGGGTTCTCTACGAGCAGTACTTC.

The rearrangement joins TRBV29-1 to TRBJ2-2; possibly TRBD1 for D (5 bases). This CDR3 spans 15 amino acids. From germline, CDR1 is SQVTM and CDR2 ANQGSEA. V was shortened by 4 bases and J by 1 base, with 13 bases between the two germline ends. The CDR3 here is CSVGAGHVNTGELFF. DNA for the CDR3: TGCAGCGTTGGGGCCGGACACGTGAACACCGGGGAGCTGTTTTTT.

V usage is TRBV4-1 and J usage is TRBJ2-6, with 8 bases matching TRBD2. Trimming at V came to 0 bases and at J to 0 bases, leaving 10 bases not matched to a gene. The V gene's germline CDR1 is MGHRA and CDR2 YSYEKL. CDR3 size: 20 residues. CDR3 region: CASSQDQLAGISSGANVLTF. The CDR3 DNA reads TGCGCCAGCAGCCAAGATCAGCTAGCGGGTATAAGCTCTGGGGCCAACGTCCTGACTTTC.

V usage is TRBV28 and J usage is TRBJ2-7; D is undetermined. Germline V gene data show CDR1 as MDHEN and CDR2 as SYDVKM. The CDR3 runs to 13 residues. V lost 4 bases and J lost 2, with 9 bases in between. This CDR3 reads CASSSPPTYEQYF. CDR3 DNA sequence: TGTGCCAGCAGTTCCCCCCCTACCTACGAGCAGTACTTC.

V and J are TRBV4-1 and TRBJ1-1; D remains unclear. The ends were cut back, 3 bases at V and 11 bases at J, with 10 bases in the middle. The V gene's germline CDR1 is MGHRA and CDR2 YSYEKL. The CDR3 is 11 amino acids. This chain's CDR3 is CASSHLDGAFF. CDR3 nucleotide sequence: TGCGCCAGCAGCCACCTAGATGGGGCTTTCTTT.

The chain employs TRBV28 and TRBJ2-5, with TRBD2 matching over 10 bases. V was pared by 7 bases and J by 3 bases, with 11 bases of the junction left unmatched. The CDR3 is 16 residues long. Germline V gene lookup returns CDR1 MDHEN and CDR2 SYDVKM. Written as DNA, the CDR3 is TGTGCCAGCATGCATTGGGGACTAGCGCCTGAAGAGACCCAGTACTTC. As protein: CASMHWGLAPEETQYF.

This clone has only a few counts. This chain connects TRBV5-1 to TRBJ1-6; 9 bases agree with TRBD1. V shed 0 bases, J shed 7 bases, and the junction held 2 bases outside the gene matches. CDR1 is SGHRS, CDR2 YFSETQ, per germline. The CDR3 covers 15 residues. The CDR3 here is CASSLGDRVNSPLHF. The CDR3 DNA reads TGCGCCAGCAGCTTGGGGGACAGGGTGAATTCACCCCTCCACTTT.

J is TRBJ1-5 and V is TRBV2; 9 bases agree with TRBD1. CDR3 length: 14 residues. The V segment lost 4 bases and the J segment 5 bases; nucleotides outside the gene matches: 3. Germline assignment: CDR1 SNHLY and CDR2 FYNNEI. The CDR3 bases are TGTGCCAGCAGTGGACAGGGGGGGTATCAGCCCCAGCATTTT. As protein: CASSGQGGYQPQHF.

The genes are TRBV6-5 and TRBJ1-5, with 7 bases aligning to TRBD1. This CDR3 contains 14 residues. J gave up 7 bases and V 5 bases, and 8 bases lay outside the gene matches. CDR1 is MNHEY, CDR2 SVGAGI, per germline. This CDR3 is CASSPQGVRQPQHF. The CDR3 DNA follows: TGTGCCAGCAGTCCGCAGGGGGTGAGACAGCCCCAGCATTTT.

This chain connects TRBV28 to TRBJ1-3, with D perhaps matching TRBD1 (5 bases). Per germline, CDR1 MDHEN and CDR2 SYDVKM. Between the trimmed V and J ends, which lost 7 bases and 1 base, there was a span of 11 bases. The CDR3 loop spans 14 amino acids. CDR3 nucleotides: TGTGCCAGCAATCAGGGTGGGTCTGGAAACACCATATATTTT. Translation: CASNQGGSGNTIYF.

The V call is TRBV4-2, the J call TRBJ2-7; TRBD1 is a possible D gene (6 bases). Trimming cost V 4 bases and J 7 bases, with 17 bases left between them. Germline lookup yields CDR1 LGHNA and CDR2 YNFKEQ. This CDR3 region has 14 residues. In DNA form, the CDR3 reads TGTGCCAGCAGCCGAGAACAGGGTTTGGGGGAGCAGTACTTC. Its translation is CASSREQGLGEQYF.

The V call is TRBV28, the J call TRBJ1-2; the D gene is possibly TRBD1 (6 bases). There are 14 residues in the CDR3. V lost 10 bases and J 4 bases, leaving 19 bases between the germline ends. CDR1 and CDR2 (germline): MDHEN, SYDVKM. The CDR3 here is CATISGTRIYGYTF. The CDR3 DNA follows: TGTGCCACCATATCTGGGACACGGATCTATGGCTACACCTTC.

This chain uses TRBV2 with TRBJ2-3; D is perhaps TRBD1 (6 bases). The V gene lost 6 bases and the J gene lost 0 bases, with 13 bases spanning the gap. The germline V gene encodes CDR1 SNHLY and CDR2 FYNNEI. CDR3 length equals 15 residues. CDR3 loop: CASSWTASSTDTQYF. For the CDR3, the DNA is TGTGCCAGCAGCTGGACAGCTTCTAGCACAGATACGCAGTATTTT. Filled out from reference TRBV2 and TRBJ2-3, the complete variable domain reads EPEVTQTPSHQVTQMGQEVILRCVPISNHLYFYWYRQILGQKVEFLVSFYNNEISEKSEIFDDQFSVERPDGSNFTLKIRSTKLEDSAMYFCASSWTASSTDTQYFGPGTRLTVL.

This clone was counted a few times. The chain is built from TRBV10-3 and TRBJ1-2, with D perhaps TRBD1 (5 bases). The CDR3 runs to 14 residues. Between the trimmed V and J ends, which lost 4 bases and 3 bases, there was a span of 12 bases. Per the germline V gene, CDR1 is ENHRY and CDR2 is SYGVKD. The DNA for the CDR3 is TGTGCCATCAGTGGGTTTGGCAGGGACTATGGCTACACCTTC. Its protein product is CAISGFGRDYGYTF.

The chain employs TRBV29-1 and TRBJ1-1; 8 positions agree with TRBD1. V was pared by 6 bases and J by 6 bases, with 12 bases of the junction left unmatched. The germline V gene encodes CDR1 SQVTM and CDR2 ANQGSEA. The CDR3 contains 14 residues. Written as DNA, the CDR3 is TGCAGCGTCCGGGAAGGACAGGGTAAGGCTGAAGCTTTCTTT. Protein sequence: CSVREGQGKAEAFF.